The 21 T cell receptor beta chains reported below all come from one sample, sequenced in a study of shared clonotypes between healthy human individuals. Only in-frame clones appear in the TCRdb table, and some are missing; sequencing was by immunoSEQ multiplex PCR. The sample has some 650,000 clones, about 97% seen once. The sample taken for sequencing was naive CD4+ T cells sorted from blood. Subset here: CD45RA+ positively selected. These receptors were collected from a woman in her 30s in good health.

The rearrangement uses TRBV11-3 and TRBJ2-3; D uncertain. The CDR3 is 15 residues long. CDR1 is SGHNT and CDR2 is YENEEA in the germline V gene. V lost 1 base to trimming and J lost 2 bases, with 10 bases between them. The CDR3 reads CASSLGTTYTDTQYF. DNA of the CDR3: TGTGCCAGCAGCTTAGGTACTACTTACACAGATACGCAGTATTTT.

Written as DNA, the CDR3 is TGCGCCAGCAGTGAACAGGGGAGCACCGGGGAGCTGTTTTTT. Translation: CASSEQGSTGELFF. The chain employs TRBV10-1 and TRBJ2-2; 7 nucleotides line up with TRBD1. There are 14 residues in the CDR3. Germline assignment: CDR1 WNHNN and CDR2 SYGVQD (reference sequence). V was clipped by 3 bases and J by 4 bases; unmatched bases: 2.

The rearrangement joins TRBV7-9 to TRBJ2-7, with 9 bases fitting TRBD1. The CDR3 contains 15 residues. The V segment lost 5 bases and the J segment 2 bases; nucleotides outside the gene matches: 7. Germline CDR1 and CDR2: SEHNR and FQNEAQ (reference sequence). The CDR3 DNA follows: TGTGCCAGCAGCCCCGACAGGGGGAGGACCTACGAGCAGTACTTC. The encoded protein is CASSPDRGRTYEQYF.

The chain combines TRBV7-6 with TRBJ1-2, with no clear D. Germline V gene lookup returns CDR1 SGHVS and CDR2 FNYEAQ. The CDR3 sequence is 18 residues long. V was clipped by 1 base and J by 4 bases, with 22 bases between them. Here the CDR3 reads CASSLGVAGSLLTYGYTF. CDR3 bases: TGTGCCAGCAGCTTAGGGGTGGCGGGGAGCCTCCTCACCTATGGCTACACCTTC.

The CDR3 loop reads CSVEGSPYGYTF. CDR3 bases: TGCAGCGTTGAGGGCAGCCCCTATGGCTACACCTTC. The V gene is TRBV29-1, the J gene TRBJ1-2; D gene uncertain. Trimming stripped 3 bases from V and 4 bases from J, with 9 bases between. The CDR3 consists of 12 residues. CDR1 and CDR2 (germline): SQVTM, ANQGSEA.

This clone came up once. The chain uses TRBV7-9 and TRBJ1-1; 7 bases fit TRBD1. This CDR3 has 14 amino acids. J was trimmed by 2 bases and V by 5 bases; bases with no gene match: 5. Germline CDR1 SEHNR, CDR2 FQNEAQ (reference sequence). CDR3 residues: CASSPGTANTEAFF. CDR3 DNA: TGTGCCAGCAGCCCCGGGACAGCAAACACTGAAGCTTTCTTT.

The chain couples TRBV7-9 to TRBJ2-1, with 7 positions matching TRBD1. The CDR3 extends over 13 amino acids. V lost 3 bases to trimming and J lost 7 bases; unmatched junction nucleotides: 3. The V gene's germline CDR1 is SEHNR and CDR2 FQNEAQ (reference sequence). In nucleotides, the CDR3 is TGTGCCAGCAGCTTCGGCAGGGGGAATGAGCAGTTCTTC. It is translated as CASSFGRGNEQFF. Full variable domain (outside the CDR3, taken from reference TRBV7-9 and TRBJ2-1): DTGVSQNPRHKITKRGQNVTFRCDPISEHNRLYWYRQTLGQGPEFLTYFQNEAQLEKSRLLSDRFSAERPKGSFSTLEIQRTEQGDSAMYLCASSFGRGNEQFFGPGTRLTVL.

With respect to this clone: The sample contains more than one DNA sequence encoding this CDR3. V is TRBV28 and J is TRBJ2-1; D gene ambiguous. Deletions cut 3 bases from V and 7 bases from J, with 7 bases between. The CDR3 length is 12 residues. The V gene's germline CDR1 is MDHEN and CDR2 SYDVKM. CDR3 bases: TGTGCCAGCAGTTTGGGCAGGAATGAGCAGTTCTTC. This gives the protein CASSLGRNEQFF.

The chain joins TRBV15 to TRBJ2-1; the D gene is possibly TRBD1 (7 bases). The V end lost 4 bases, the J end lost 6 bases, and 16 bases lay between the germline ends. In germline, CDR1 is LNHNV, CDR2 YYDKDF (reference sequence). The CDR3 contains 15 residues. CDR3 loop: CATSTEGAGGNEQFF. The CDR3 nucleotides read TGTGCCACCAGCACGGAGGGGGCCGGGGGCAATGAGCAGTTCTTC.

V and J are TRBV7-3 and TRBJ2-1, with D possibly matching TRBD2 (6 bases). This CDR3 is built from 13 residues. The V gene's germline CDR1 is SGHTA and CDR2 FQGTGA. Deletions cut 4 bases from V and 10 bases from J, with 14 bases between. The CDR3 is CASSYTGEMEQFF. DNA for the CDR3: TGTGCCAGCAGCTACACGGGAGAGATGGAGCAGTTCTTC.

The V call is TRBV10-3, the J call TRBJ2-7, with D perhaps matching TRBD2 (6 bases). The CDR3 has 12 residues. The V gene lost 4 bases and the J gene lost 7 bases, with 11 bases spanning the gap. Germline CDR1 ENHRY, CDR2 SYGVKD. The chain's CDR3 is CAISGVGGEQYF. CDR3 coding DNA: TGTGCCATCAGTGGGGTTGGAGGGGAGCAGTACTTC.

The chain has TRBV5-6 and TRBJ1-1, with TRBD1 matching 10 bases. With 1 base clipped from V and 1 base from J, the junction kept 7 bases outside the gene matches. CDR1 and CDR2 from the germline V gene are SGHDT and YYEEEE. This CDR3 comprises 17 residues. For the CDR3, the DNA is TGTGCCAGCAGCTTGCCCGGGACAGGGGAAAAGAACACTGAAGCTTTCTTT. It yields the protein CASSLPGTGEKNTEAFF.

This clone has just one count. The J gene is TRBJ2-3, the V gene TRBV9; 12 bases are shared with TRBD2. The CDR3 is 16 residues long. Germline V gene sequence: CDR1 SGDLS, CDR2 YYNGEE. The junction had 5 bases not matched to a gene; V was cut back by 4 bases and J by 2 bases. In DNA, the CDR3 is TGTGCCAGCAGCTTCCGACTAGCGGGGGCCACAGATACGCAGTATTTT. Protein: CASSFRLAGATDTQYF.

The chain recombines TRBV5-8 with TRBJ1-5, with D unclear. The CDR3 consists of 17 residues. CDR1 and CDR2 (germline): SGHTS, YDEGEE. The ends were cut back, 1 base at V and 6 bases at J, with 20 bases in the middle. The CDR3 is CASSLSLAAETFQPQHF. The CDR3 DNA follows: TGTGCCAGCAGCTTGTCTTTGGCGGCCGAAACTTTTCAGCCCCAGCATTTT.

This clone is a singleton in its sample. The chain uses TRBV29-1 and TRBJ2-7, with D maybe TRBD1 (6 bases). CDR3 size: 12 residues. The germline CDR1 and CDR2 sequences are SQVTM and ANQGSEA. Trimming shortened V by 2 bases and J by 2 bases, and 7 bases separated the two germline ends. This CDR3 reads CSVENRAYEQYF. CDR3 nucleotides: TGCAGCGTTGAAAACAGGGCCTACGAGCAGTACTTC.

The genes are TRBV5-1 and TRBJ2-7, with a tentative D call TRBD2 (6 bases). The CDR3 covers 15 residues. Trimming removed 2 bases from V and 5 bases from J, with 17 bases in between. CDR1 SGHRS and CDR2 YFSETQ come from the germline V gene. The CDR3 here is CASSLSGGEVNEQYF. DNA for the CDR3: TGCGCCAGCAGCTTATCCGGGGGAGAAGTGAACGAGCAGTACTTC.

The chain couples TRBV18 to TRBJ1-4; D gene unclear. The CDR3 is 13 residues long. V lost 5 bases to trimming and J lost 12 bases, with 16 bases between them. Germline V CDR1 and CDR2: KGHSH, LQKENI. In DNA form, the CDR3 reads TGTGCCAGCTCAGGAAGCCACTTTAGAGAACTGTTTTTT. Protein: CASSGSHFRELFF.

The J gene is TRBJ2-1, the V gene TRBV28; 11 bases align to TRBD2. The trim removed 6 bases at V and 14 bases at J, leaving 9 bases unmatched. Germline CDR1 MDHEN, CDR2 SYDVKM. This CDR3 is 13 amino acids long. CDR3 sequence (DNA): TGTGCCAGCAGAGTAGCGGGAGGGCCGGTAGAGTTCTTC. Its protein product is CASRVAGGPVEFF.

CDR3 DNA sequence: TGTGCCAGCAGTGGTCAGGGGCATCAGCCCCAGCATTTT. This sequence encodes CASSGQGHQPQHF. The chain is built from TRBV6-1 and TRBJ1-5; TRBD1 is a possible D gene (6 bases). The CDR3 has 13 amino acids. V was clipped by 4 bases and J by 5 bases, with 9 bases between them. CDR1 and CDR2 (germline): MNHNS, SASEGT.

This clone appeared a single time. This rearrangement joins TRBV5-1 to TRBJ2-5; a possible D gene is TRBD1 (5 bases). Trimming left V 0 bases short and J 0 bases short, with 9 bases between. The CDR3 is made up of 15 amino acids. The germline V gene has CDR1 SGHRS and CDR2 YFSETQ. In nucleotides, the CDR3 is TGCGCCAGCAGCTTGGAACAGGCTAACCAAGAGACCCAGTACTTC. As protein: CASSLEQANQETQYF.

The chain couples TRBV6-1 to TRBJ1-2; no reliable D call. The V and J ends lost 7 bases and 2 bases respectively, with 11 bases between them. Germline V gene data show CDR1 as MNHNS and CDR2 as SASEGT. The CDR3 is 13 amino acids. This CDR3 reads CASNPSRNYGYTF. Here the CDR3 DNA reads TGTGCCAGCAACCCCTCACGGAACTATGGCTACACCTTC.